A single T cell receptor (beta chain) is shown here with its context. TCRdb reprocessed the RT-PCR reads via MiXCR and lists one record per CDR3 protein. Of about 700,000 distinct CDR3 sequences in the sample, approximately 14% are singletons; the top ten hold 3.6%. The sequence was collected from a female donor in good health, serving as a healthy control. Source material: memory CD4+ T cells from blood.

The CDR3 DNA sequence: TGTGCCAGCAGTGTAGGGGCAGTCACCCAAGAGACCCAGTACTTC. This gives the protein CASSVGAVTQETQYF. V is TRBV2 and J is TRBJ2-5; possible D gene TRBD1, 5 bases. Per the germline V gene, CDR1 is SNHLY and CDR2 is FYNNEI. This CDR3 contains 15 residues. V dropped 4 bases and J dropped 1 base, with 13 bases sitting between them.